The sequence of this T cell receptor (beta chain) was determined in a study of blood T cell repertoires in COVID-19. The CDR3 has 15 residues. Germline CDR1 is LGHDT and CDR2 is YNNKEL (reference sequence). Losses at the gene ends were 4 bases for V and 2 bases for J; bases not matched to a gene: 4. Measured with immunoSEQ multiplex PCR; TCRdb has only the in-frame clones, and not every one. The repertoire consists of about 220,000 clones, with around three quarters occurring once and the leading ten covering over 7%. This sequence originates from a woman in her seventies with acute or convalescent COVID-19. V and J are TRBV3-1 (or the pseudogene TRBV3-2) and TRBJ2-3; 9 bases map to TRBD2. The specimen sequenced was peripheral blood. CDR3 sequence: CASSPKRGATDTQYF. The CDR3, as DNA: TGTGCCAGCAGCCCTAAGCGGGGGGCCACAGATACGCAGTATTTT.